This T cell receptor (beta chain) comes out of a study of cytomegalovirus exposure and HLA in healthy donors. Overall study findings and caveats: Among donors in an Asian-associated ancestry cluster, a later analysis reportedly found fewer N-insertions than the approximately 700-donor mean.

PCR used 60 Vbeta primers and 13 Jbeta primers. The table came from immunoSEQ multiplex PCR; TCRdb's copy has only in-frame clones and leaves some out. The sample carries about 160,000 clones, 75% to 90% recorded once. A note on this clone: Its antigen is not identified.

The sequenced material came from PBMCs. The receptor was derived from a girl aged 2-15 years in good health and CMV-seropositive.

The CDR3 reads CASSLDITGNGELFF. CDR3 nucleotides: TGTGCCAGCAGCCTGGATATAACCGGGAACGGGGAGCTGTTTTTT. The V gene is TRBV27, the J gene TRBJ2-2; maybe TRBD2 (5 bases). This CDR3 is built from 15 residues. With 6 bases removed from V and 7 bases from J, the gap between germline ends came to 18 bases. The germline gives CDR1 MNHEY, CDR2 SMNVEV (reference sequence).